The entry below describes one T cell receptor (beta chain). What it recognizes is unknown. TCRdb keeps only in-frame clones here, not all; method: immunoSEQ multiplex PCR. Here the sample spans 150,000 to 200,000 clones, 92% being singletons. This entry comes from a study of T cell responses to AZD1222 COVID-19 vaccine. Study-wide points: Compared with day 0, the breadth and depth of the Spike-specific TCR repertoire rose significantly after two doses of AZD1222. Clonal diversity was possibly underestimated, and the donors were mostly white British, with more females.

Trimming took off 0 bases at V and 7 bases at J, with 8 bases between the two ends. The length of the CDR3 is 13 residues. Germline V gene data show CDR1 as SGHRS and CDR2 as YFSETQ. The rearrangement links TRBV5-1 to TRBJ1-5; possible D gene TRBD1, 6 bases. Material: peripheral blood, obtained on day 0 of AZD1222 vaccination. The source is an adult in good health. DNA for the CDR3: TGCGCCAGCAGCTTGGAGGGGGAGCAGCCCCAGCATTTT. Translating gives CASSLEGEQPQHF.